The 20 T cell receptor beta chains below were found in one sample sequenced in a study of blood T cell repertoires in COVID-19. The table came from immunoSEQ multiplex PCR; TCRdb's copy has only in-frame clones and leaves some out. In the table there are about 200,000 clones, less than 80% of which are singletons. The specimen was peripheral blood. These receptor sequences come from a man aged 50 or older who had recovered from COVID-19.

The chain recombines TRBV18 with TRBJ2-1; 8 bases agree with TRBD2. Germline loops: CDR1 KGHSH, CDR2 LQKENI. The CDR3 is 17 amino acids. V shed 4 bases and J 7 bases; nucleotides not matched to a gene: 15. CDR3 DNA: TGTGCCAGCTCACGTTTCTTACTAGCGGAACTAGAGAATGAGCAGTTCTTC. Translated, it gives CASSRFLLAELENEQFF. The variable domain in full, with the rest retrieved from reference TRBV18 and TRBJ2-1, is NAGVMQNPRHLVRRRGQEARLRCSPMKGHSHVYWYRQLPEEGLKFMVYLQKENIIDESGMPKERFSAEFPKEGPSILRIQQVVRGDSAAYFCASSRFLLAELENEQFFGPGTRLTVL.

The genes are TRBV29-1 and TRBJ2-7, with TRBD1 identical over 8 bases. This CDR3 is 15 amino acids long. The V and J ends lost 0 bases and 2 bases, in that order; junction bases with no gene match: 6. Germline CDR1 is SQVTM and CDR2 is ANQGSEA. The CDR3 DNA sequence: TGCAGCGTTGAAGATCTGGCGACAGGGGCCTACGAGCAGTACTTC. Protein sequence: CSVEDLATGAYEQYF.

V is TRBV4-2 and J is TRBJ2-2; D is undetermined. Trimming removed 0 bases from V and 4 bases from J, with 9 bases in between. The CDR3 loop spans 15 amino acids. Germline CDR1 is LGHNA and CDR2 is YNFKEQ. The CDR3 DNA is TGTGCCAGCAGCCAAGATCCAGCGACCACCGGGGAGCTGTTTTTT. This codes for CASSQDPATTGELFF.

The chain joins TRBV10-3 to TRBJ2-1, with 7 bases identical to TRBD1. Germline values: CDR1 ENHRY, CDR2 SYGVKD. Trimming at V came to 5 bases and at J to 0 bases, leaving 4 bases not matched to a gene. There are 15 residues in the CDR3. The CDR3 DNA sequence: TGTGCCATCAGTTTGGGACAGAGCTCCTACAATGAGCAGTTCTTC. Residues: CAISLGQSSYNEQFF.

Concerning this clone: Other DNA sequences from this sample encode an identical CDR3 as well. The genes are TRBV5-1 and TRBJ2-7; tentative D call: TRBD2 (6 bases). This CDR3 contains 14 residues. Trimming removed 0 bases at V and 0 bases at J, with 7 bases between. CDR1 is SGHRS and CDR2 is YFSETQ in the germline V gene. As DNA, the CDR3 is TGCGCCAGCAGCTTGGTCGGGAGCTCCTACGAGCAGTACTTC. Translation gives CASSLVGSSYEQYF.

The chain recombines TRBV10-3 with TRBJ2-1, with D perhaps TRBD2 (5 bases). Trimming left V 3 bases short and J 8 bases short, with 11 bases between. This CDR3 contains 13 residues. Germline values: CDR1 ENHRY, CDR2 SYGVKD. CDR3 protein: CAISDGISDEQFF. The CDR3, as DNA: TGTGCCATCAGTGATGGGATTAGCGATGAGCAGTTCTTC.

This clone was found once. Here the CDR3 reads CAWSVLGGGDEKLFF. The CDR3 nucleotides read TGTGCCTGGAGTGTTTTAGGGGGCGGGGACGAAAAACTGTTTTTT. The chain couples TRBV30 to TRBJ1-4; 7 nucleotides align to TRBD1. Trimming took 0 bases from V and 8 from J; bases not matched to a gene: 9. CDR3 size: 15 residues. Looked up from germline, CDR1 is GTSNPN and CDR2 is SVGIG (reference sequence).

The CDR3 reads CASRGGTSTDTQYF. CDR3 DNA sequence: TGTGCCTCCAGAGGGGGAACTAGCACAGATACGCAGTATTTT. The gene calls are TRBV7-9 and TRBJ2-3; a possible D gene is TRBD1 (6 bases). Per germline, CDR1 SEHNR and CDR2 FQNEAQ (reference sequence). The CDR3 totals 14 residues. Trimming left V 11 bases short and J 0 bases short, with 15 bases between.

This chain connects TRBV27 to TRBJ2-7; D is unclear. V gave up 0 bases and J gave up 2 bases, with 11 bases separating them. The CDR3 is 15 amino acids. Germline V CDR1 and CDR2: MNHEY, SMNVEV (reference sequence). CDR3 sequence (DNA): TGTGCCAGCAGTTTATCGTATGCTAGACCCTACGAGCAGTACTTC. Translated, it gives CASSLSYARPYEQYF.

The chain joins TRBV29-1 to TRBJ1-2, with 10 bases lining up with TRBD1. CDR1 SQVTM and CDR2 ANQGSEA come from the germline V gene. Losses at the gene ends were 5 bases for V and 3 bases for J; bases not matched to a gene: 3. The CDR3 contains 13 residues. CDR3 region: CSVRQGADYGYTF. The DNA for the CDR3 is TGCAGCGTTAGACAGGGGGCGGACTATGGCTACACCTTC. The full variable domain, completed using reference TRBV29-1 and TRBJ1-2, is SAVISQKPSRDICQRGTSLTIQCQVDSQVTMMFWYRQQPGQSLTLIATANQGSEATYESGFVIDKFPISRPNLTFSTLTVSNMSPEDSSIYLCSVRQGADYGYTFGSGTRLTVV.

The CDR3 region has the DNA TGTGCCTGGACGAGCGGGAGGCCCTACGAGCAGTACTTC. This translates into CAWTSGRPYEQYF. The rearrangement uses TRBV30 and TRBJ2-7, with 9 bases lining up with TRBD2. The J segment lost 2 bases and the V segment lost 4 bases, leaving 3 bases of the junction unmatched. Germline CDR1 and CDR2: GTSNPN and SVGIG (reference sequence). This CDR3 has 13 amino acids.

V gene TRBV5-6 combines with J gene TRBJ1-1; the D is unclear. The germline V gene encodes CDR1 SGHDT and CDR2 YYEEEE. The CDR3 totals 14 residues. Trimming removed 4 bases from V and 4 bases from J, with 14 bases in between. The DNA for the CDR3 is TGTGCCAGCAGCATTAGGAAGGCGGGCACTGAAGCTTTCTTT. Its protein product is CASSIRKAGTEAFF.

V gene TRBV27 combines with J gene TRBJ2-1; 8 bases align to TRBD2. Per germline, CDR1 MNHEY and CDR2 SMNVEV (reference sequence). With V trimmed by 4 bases and J by 6 bases, 14 bases remained unmatched. The CDR3 is made up of 17 amino acids. The CDR3, as DNA: TGTGCCAGCAGTTCCCCCCGTGGAGTAGCGGGAAGCAATGAGCAGTTCTTC. This sequence encodes CASSSPRGVAGSNEQFF.

The rearrangement links TRBV19 to TRBJ1-6; TRBD1 matches 8 bases. Germline-derived CDR1 and CDR2 are LNHDA and SQIVND (reference sequence). This CDR3 contains 13 residues. V dropped 6 bases and J dropped 11; count of bases not matched to a gene: 6. The CDR3 coding sequence is TGTGCCAGTAGAGACAGGGGCGAGACACCCCTCCACTTT. This translates into CASRDRGETPLHF.

This clone was observed a handful of times. This sequence joins TRBV14 and TRBJ1-2; 7 bases fit TRBD1. Germline V CDR1 and CDR2: SGHDN, FVKESK. CDR3 size: 16 residues. V gave up 0 bases and J gave up 6 bases; unmatched junction bases: 10. The DNA for the CDR3 is TGTGCCAGCAGCCAAGATGGAGGGGGCCTCTTGAATGGCTACACCTTC. Its translation is CASSQDGGGLLNGYTF.

V is TRBV7-2 and J is TRBJ2-5; TRBD1 agrees at 7 bases. This CDR3 has 15 residues. The V segment lost 5 bases and the J segment 4 bases; nucleotides outside the gene matches: 10. Germline V gene data show CDR1 as SGHTA and CDR2 as FQGNSA. CDR3 sequence reads: CASSGDSGGSETQYF. CDR3 sequence (DNA): TGTGCCAGCAGCGGGGACAGTGGGGGATCAGAGACCCAGTACTTC.

The chain joins TRBV20-1 to TRBJ2-7, with a possible D match to TRBD1 (6 bases). The germline V and J ends were trimmed by 6 bases and 4 bases, with 10 bases remaining between them. CDR3 length: 11 residues. The germline V gene has CDR1 DFQATT and CDR2 SNEGSKA (reference sequence). The CDR3 here is CSARDIYEQYF. CDR3 DNA sequence: TGCAGTGCCAGGGACATTTACGAGCAGTACTTC.

The gene calls are TRBV2 and TRBJ2-2; TRBD2 agrees at 13 bases. In germline, CDR1 is SNHLY, CDR2 FYNNEI. The J segment lost 6 bases and the V segment lost 4 bases, leaving 8 bases of the junction unmatched. The CDR3 is 17 residues long. This CDR3 reads CASSGGLAGQLSGELFF. The DNA of the CDR3 is TGTGCCAGCAGTGGGGGACTAGCGGGACAGCTCTCCGGGGAGCTGTTTTTT.

This clone occurred a few times. The chain links TRBV14 to TRBJ2-3; D might be TRBD2 (5 bases). The CDR3 sequence is 16 residues long. Germline CDR1 and CDR2: SGHDN and FVKESK. V gave up 1 base and J gave up 5 bases, with 16 bases separating them. CDR3 amino acids: CASSQGGLRAGDTQYF. The DNA for the CDR3 is TGTGCCAGCAGCCAAGGGGGTTTGAGGGCAGGAGATACGCAGTATTTT.

This clone was detected once. The V call is TRBV19, the J call TRBJ2-7; tentative D call: TRBD1 (5 bases). Germline CDR1 LNHDA, CDR2 SQIVND (reference sequence). V was shortened by 5 bases and J by 2 bases, with 10 bases between the two germline ends. This CDR3 region has 13 residues. The CDR3 DNA follows: TGTGCCAGTAGTGTCACAGGCACCTACGAGCAGTACTTC. Residues: CASSVTGTYEQYF.